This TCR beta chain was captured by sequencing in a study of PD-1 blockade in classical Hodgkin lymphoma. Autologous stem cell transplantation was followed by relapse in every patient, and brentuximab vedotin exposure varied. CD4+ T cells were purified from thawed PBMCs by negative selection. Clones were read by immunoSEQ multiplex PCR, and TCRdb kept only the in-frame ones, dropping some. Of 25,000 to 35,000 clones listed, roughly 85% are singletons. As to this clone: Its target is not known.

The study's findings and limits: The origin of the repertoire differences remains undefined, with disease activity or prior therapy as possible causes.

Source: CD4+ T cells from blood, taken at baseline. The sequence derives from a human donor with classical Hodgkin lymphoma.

CDR3 DNA: TGTGCCAGCTCGAGGAGGACTAGCAGAGGAGATACGCAGTATTTT. It yields the protein CASSRRTSRGDTQYF. The rearrangement joins TRBV5-6 to TRBJ2-3, with 8 bases matching TRBD2. Germline assignment: CDR1 SGHDT and CDR2 YYEEEE. The trim removed 7 bases at V and 5 bases at J, leaving 12 bases unmatched. The CDR3 consists of 15 residues.